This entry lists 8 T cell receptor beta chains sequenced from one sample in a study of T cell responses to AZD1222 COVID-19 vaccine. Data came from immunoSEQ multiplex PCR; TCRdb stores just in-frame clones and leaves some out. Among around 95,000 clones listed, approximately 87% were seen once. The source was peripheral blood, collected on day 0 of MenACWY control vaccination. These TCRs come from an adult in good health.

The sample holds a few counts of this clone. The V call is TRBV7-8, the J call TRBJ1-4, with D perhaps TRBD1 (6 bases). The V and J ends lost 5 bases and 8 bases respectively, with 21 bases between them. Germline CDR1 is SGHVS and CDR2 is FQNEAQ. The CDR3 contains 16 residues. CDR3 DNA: TGTGCCAGCAGCCCTGCTTACAGGGAGGGTGGCGAAAAACTGTTTTTT. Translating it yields CASSPAYREGGEKLFF.

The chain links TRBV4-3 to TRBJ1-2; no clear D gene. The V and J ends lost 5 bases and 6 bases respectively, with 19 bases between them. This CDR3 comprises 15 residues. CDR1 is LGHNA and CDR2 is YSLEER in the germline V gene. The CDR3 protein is CASSKSLREMDGYTF. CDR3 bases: TGCGCCAGCAGCAAATCATTACGGGAAATGGATGGCTACACCTTC.

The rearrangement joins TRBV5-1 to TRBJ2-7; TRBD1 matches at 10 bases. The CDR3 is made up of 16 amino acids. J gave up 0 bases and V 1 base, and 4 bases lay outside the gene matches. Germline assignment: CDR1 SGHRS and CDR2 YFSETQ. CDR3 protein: CASSLTGDRGSYEQYF. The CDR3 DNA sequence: TGCGCCAGCAGCTTGACGGGGGACAGGGGCTCCTACGAGCAGTACTTC.

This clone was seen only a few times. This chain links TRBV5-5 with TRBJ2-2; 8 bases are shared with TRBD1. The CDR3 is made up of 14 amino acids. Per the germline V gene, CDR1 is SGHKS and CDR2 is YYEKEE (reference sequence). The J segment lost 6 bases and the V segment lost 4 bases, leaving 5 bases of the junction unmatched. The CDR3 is CASSPDRAPGELFF. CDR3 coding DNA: TGTGCCAGCAGCCCGGACAGGGCCCCCGGGGAGCTGTTTTTT.

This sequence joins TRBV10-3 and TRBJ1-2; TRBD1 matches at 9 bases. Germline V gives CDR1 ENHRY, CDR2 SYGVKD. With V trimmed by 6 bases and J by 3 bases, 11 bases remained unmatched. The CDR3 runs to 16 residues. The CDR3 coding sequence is TGTGCCATCAGCCCTGGACCGGGACAGGGTGACTATGGCTACACCTTC. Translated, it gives CAISPGPGQGDYGYTF.

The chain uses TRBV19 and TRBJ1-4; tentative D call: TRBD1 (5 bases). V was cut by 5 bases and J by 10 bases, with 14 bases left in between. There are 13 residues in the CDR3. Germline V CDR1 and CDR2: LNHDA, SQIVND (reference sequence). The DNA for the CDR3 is TGTGCCAGTAGTGGAGGGGCAGCGGGAAAACTGTTTTTT. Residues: CASSGGAAGKLFF.

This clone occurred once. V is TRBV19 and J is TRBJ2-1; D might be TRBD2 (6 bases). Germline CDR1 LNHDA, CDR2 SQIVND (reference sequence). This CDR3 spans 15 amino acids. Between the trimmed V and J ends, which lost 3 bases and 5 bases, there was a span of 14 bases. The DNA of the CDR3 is TGTGCCAGTAGTATTGTATTAGCGGCTAACAATGAGCAGTTCTTC. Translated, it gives CASSIVLAANNEQFF.

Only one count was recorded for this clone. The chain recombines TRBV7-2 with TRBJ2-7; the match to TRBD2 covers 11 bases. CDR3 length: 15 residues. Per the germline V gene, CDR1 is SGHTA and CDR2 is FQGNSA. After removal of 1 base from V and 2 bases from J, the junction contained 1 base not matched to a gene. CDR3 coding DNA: TGTGCCAGCAGCTTAGTAGCGGGAGGGACCTACGAGCAGTACTTC. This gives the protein CASSLVAGGTYEQYF.